This T cell receptor beta chain was recorded in a study of blood T cell repertoires in COVID-19. Residents of 24 US areas, aged roughly 18 to 89 years, made up the participants. Clones were sequenced by immunoSEQ multiplex PCR, and TCRdb holds only the in-frame ones, with some missing. Of 270,000 or so clones in the sample, more than 70% were seen once. In its sample, this clone was seen once. The origin of this receptor is a woman aged 35 to 49 with acute COVID-19. The sequenced sample consisted of PBMCs or T cells enriched from blood (not recorded which).

The CDR3 DNA reads as TGTGCCAGCAGCTTAGTTCTGGAGATGAGCTCTGGGGCCAACGTCCTGACTTTC. Residues: CASSLVLEMSSGANVLTF. This chain links TRBV7-9 with TRBJ2-6; the D is unclear. This CDR3 has 18 amino acids. The germline V and J ends were trimmed by 1 base and 0 bases, with 13 bases remaining between them. Germline CDR1 SEHNR, CDR2 FQNEAQ (reference sequence).